Given below is one T cell receptor beta chain in context. The study left out patients who had uncontrolled infection, other autoimmune disease, pregnancy or lactation. The diagnoses drew upon clinical symptoms, serum thyroxine and TRAb, thyroid ultrasound and orbital computed tomography. The authors obtained PBMCs from about 9 ml of fresh peripheral blood. The data originate from a study of T cells in Graves' hyperthyroidism and ophthalmopathy. Looked up from germline, CDR1 is SGHRS and CDR2 is YFSETQ. V shed 1 base, J shed 5 bases, and the junction held 10 bases outside the gene matches. This CDR3 comprises 16 residues. RNA transcripts gave rise to amplified TCR beta CDR3 regions. The TCR CDR3 was amplified in a first-round RT-PCR using the HTBI primer set. TCRdb used MiXCR to reprocess the multiplex PCR reads, holding one entry per CDR3 protein. This table has about 770,000 distinct CDR3 sequences, over 15% appearing once.

Sequencing input: blood. This TCR derives from a woman aged 45-60 years with Graves' hyperthyroidism that later progressed to Graves' ophthalmopathy. This sequence joins TRBV5-1 and TRBJ2-5, with TRBD1 identical over 8 bases. The CDR3 is CASSLLGQGAGETQYF. The CDR3 DNA is TGCGCCAGCAGCTTGCTGGGCCAGGGGGCCGGGGAGACCCAGTACTTC.